The entry below gives a single T cell receptor (beta chain) sequence along with its context. These data come from a study of resident and recirculating memory T cells in vitiligo. Assay used: immunoSEQ multiplex PCR; TCRdb lists only in-frame clones, some missing. This table holds around 70,000 clones, 91% found once. The ends were cut back, 4 bases at V and 6 bases at J, with 15 bases in the middle. CDR1 and CDR2 from the germline V gene are MGHDK and SYGVNS. This CDR3 has 14 residues. This TCR came from a male donor with vitiligo. Sequenced material: blood. The rearrangement joins TRBV25-1 to TRBJ1-2; tentative D call: TRBD1 (5 bases). Here the CDR3 DNA reads TGTGCCAGCAGTGCTAGGACACTCCCTGATGGCTACACCTTC. It codes for CASSARTLPDGYTF.